The source of this T cell receptor beta chain is a study of shared clonotypes between healthy human individuals (dated by TCRdb to 2019 to 2021). Notes on the research overall: The cohort comprised a couple of women and a few men aged 18 to 49 years. For each donor, CD4 naive and CD4 memory were each run on three plates, CD8 naive on two plates, and CD8 memory on one plate. Blood TCR repertoires of 5 or 6 healthy adults were deeply sequenced to estimate repertoire size and the extent of clonotype sharing between individuals. To increase sequencing depth and limit assay-specific biases, different laboratories used diverse techniques to prepare libraries and sequence TCR repertoires. Per donor, leukapheresis produced somewhere between about 0.85 and 10 billion PBMCs. The full study reports these points: Clonotypes shared by all four sorted-subset donors showed higher generation probabilities than non-shared clonotypes. Rarefaction of sorted-subset datasets indicated incomplete sequencing despite the large sequencing depth. Sampling was limited to blood, and TCR repertoires in tissue likely differ from TCR repertoires in blood. Across four donors, roughly 5% of naive CD4, roughly 3.5% of naive CD8, about 2% of memory CD4, and 0.4% to 0.45% of memory CD8 clonotypes were shared. Naive subsets generally had larger estimated clonotype richness than memory subsets. Because the study included a small number of donors, the genetic and exposure-history diversity represented was limited. Pairwise subsampling indicated that sequencing depth was expected to affect the degree of clonotype sharing among donors.

Using the deep immunoSEQ assay, TCR CDR3 regions were amplified from genomic DNA by multiplex PCR. Extracted genomic DNA from each cell subset was distributed evenly across all wells of several immunoSEQ 96-well plates, and each plate was treated as a replicate. For sorted subsets, approximately 200 ng of genomic DNA, equivalent to 30,000 or so T cell genomes, went into each replicate PCR. Purified libraries were measured with a Qubit 3.0 fluorometer, size-checked on a Bioanalyzer 2100, and measured again with the KAPA Library Quantification kit. Every immunoSEQ 96-well plate was sequenced on a dedicated single-read 150-cycle Illumina NextSeq 550 flow cell. The study's own analysis went as follows. The immunoSEQ output contained only junctional sequences without quality scores, so filtering could not match that applied to full-length reads. Sequences were annotated with PyIR, a Python wrapper for IgBLAST v1.9, using IMGT germline references to assign V/J genes and CDR3. Reads were removed for weak V/J assignments (E-value above 1e-6), missing CDR3, stop codons, out-of-frame junctions, or ambiguous translated residues. V3J clonotypes were defined by identical inferred V gene, J gene, and CDR3 amino acid sequence. Percentage overlap between repertoires was calculated by dividing the number of shared unique clonotypes by the size of the smaller repertoire. RTK rarefaction, the Chao1 estimator, and Recon v2.1 estimates of unobserved clonotypes were used to assess repertoire richness. Generation probabilities were computed with OLGA for all TCRbeta clonotypes obtained by the gDNA method from four donors. TCRdb carries this immuneACCESS record with in-frame sequences only. Its versions omit some clonotypes, under half of them owing to an unresolved V gene in the studies checked, with the rest unexplained. V and J calls and clone size follow that table, whereas D and trimming were derived from the DNA. Counted in this sample were around 2,000,000 clones; roughly 94% of them appeared once. More than 0.1% of the sample belongs to the ten largest clones.

Points on this clone: There is no known antigen for this receptor. Base qualities are not at hand, and no much larger clone is one base apart.

CDR1 LNHDA and CDR2 SQIVND are derived from the germline V gene (reference sequence). The CDR3, from cysteine to phenylalanine, totals 15 residues. Only the CDR3 region is kept as DNA, spanning 45 bases read in frame from base 1. V and J are truncated by 4 bases and 7 bases respectively, leaving an intervening sequence of 19 bases. Donors were healthy HIV-negative adults with no recently reported acute infections or vaccinations. Only Caucasian adults living in Nashville, Tennessee, USA were represented among the donors. CD4+ T cells were enriched through magnetic negative selection, after which naive cells were positively selected on CD45RA and the remaining negative fraction served as the memory subset. Blood was obtained by leukapheresis, after which PBMCs were separated by Ficoll-Histopaque density gradient centrifugation and cryopreserved in liquid nitrogen vapor phase. Analytical flow cytometry was used to check the purity and quantity of each magnetically sorted T cell population. Each sorted fraction had its genomic DNA isolated and then quantified by UV absorbance on a Nanodrop 2000c.

The chain uses TRBV19 and TRBJ1-2; TRBD1 is perhaps the D gene, given 5 matching bases. Sequencing input: naive CD4+ T cells sorted from blood. The cell subset or site label here, explained by the study, means: CD45RA+ positively selected. This TCR was recovered from a man aged 18 to 29 in good health. The bases are TGTGCCAGTAGTAGTCACCAGGGAGGAACTAGTGGCTACACCTTC. It encodes CASSSHQGGTSGYTF.